The 26 T cell receptor beta chains given below trace back to one sample, sequenced in a study of blood T cell repertoires in COVID-19. Sequencing was performed with immunoSEQ multiplex PCR; in TCRdb, only in-frame clones are kept and a portion is missing. The sample consists of roughly 150,000 clones, roughly 84% of them appearing once. The sequencing sample was made of PBMCs or T cells enriched from blood (not recorded which). The receptors derive from a man aged 70 or older who had been exposed to COVID-19.

This chain joins TRBV3-1 (or the pseudogene TRBV3-2) and TRBJ1-6, with 9 bases lining up with TRBD1. The CDR3 sequence is 16 residues long. With 4 bases clipped from V and 6 bases from J, the junction kept 7 bases outside the gene matches. In germline, CDR1 is LGHDT, CDR2 YNNKEL (reference sequence). CDR3 in DNA: TGTGCCAGCAGCCCCCAGACAGGGGGTGGTAATTCACCCCTCCACTTT. The encoded protein is CASSPQTGGGNSPLHF.

The chain couples TRBV2 to TRBJ1-1, with a possible D match to TRBD1 (5 bases). This CDR3 region has 15 residues. Germline CDR1 and CDR2: SNHLY and FYNNEI. Trimming removed 6 bases from V and 5 bases from J, with 19 bases in between. The CDR3 is CASSPGLPGETEAFF. CDR3 nucleotides: TGTGCCAGCAGCCCGGGACTCCCGGGGGAAACTGAAGCTTTCTTT.

V is TRBV2 and J is TRBJ2-2, with D perhaps TRBD2 (6 bases). CDR1 and CDR2 from the germline V gene are SNHLY and FYNNEI. V gave up 2 bases and J gave up 5 bases, with 9 bases separating them. CDR3 length equals 14 residues. The chain's CDR3 is CASSEMRGTGELFF. CDR3 nucleotides: TGTGCCAGCAGTGAAATGCGGGGTACCGGGGAGCTGTTTTTT. The whole variable domain, remainder taken from reference TRBV2 and TRBJ2-2, is EPEVTQTPSHQVTQMGQEVILRCVPISNHLYFYWYRQILGQKVEFLVSFYNNEISEKSEIFDDQFSVERPDGSNFTLKIRSTKLEDSAMYFCASSEMRGTGELFFGEGSRLTVL.

The chain uses TRBV4-2 and TRBJ1-3; no clear D gene. This CDR3 region has 15 residues. Germline V gene lookup returns CDR1 LGHNA and CDR2 YNFKEQ. Trimming pared 1 base from V and 1 base from J, leaving 8 bases between. In DNA form, the CDR3 reads TGTGCCAGCAGCCAAGCCTTCGGGTCTGGAAACACCATATATTTT. Translated: CASSQAFGSGNTIYF.

CDR3 protein: CASSRGQGEGETQYF. CDR3 coding DNA: TGTGCCAGCAGTAGAGGACAGGGGGAGGGAGAGACCCAGTACTTC. The chain links TRBV2 to TRBJ2-5; TRBD1 aligns across 10 bases. The germline V gene encodes CDR1 SNHLY and CDR2 FYNNEI. This CDR3 contains 15 residues. The V gene end was trimmed by 5 bases and the J gene end by 4 bases; junction bases not matched to a gene: 7.

This clone occurred once. The chain is built from TRBV7-2 and TRBJ1-1, with TRBD1 identical over 7 bases. The V gene's germline CDR1 is SGHTA and CDR2 FQGNSA. After removal of 7 bases from V and 1 base from J, the junction contained 12 bases not matched to a gene. There are 16 residues in the CDR3. CDR3 nucleotide sequence: TGTGCCAGCACCCAAATCCCAGGGGGTGGGAACACTGAAGCTTTCTTT. Translated: CASTQIPGGGNTEAFF.

CDR3 protein: CATSRDYASEQYF. DNA of the CDR3: TGTGCCACCAGCAGAGACTATGCGAGCGAGCAGTACTTC. V usage is TRBV15 and J usage is TRBJ2-7; the D is unclear. The germline gives CDR1 LNHNV, CDR2 YYDKDF (reference sequence). V dropped 0 bases and J dropped 6 bases, with 9 bases sitting between them. CDR3 length: 13 amino acids.

V gene TRBV4-3 combines with J gene TRBJ1-5, with 7 bases that match TRBD1. The germline gives CDR1 LGHNA, CDR2 YSLEER. Trimming removed 0 bases from V and 4 bases from J; junction bases left unmatched: 6. The CDR3 is made up of 16 amino acids. This chain's CDR3 is CASSQDPSTGNQPQHF. CDR3 sequence (DNA): TGCGCCAGCAGCCAAGATCCATCGACAGGGAATCAGCCCCAGCATTTT.

The chain employs TRBV5-1 and TRBJ1-4; D possibly corresponds to TRBD1 (6 bases). Germline CDR1 and CDR2: SGHRS and YFSETQ. Trimming removed 0 bases from V and 8 bases from J, with 17 bases in between. The length of the CDR3 is 16 residues. CDR3 in amino acids: CASSLGMGAQEEKLFF. CDR3 nucleotide sequence: TGCGCCAGCAGCTTGGGAATGGGGGCGCAAGAAGAAAAACTGTTTTTT.

Comments on this clone: Within the sample, other DNA sequences also encode this same CDR3. The gene calls are TRBV9 and TRBJ1-3; 7 bases fit TRBD1. Germline V gives CDR1 SGDLS, CDR2 YYNGEE. The CDR3 loop spans 15 amino acids. V dropped 3 bases and J dropped 1; count of bases not matched to a gene: 4. The CDR3 nucleotides are TGTGCCAGCAGCGCCCGACAGGGATCTGGAAACACCATATATTTT. Translation: CASSARQGSGNTIYF. The variable domain in full, with the rest retrieved from reference TRBV9 and TRBJ1-3, is DSGVTQTPKHLITATGQRVTLRCSPRSGDLSVYWYQQSLDQGLQFLIQYYNGEERAKGNILERFSAQQFPDLHSELNLSSLELGDSALYFCASSARQGSGNTIYFGEGSWLTVV.

The chain uses TRBV18 and TRBJ1-4, with D possibly TRBD1 on 5 matching bases. Germline-derived CDR1 and CDR2 are KGHSH and LQKENI. The CDR3 has 15 amino acids. Trimming took off 2 bases at V and 8 bases at J, with 15 bases between the two ends. The CDR3 DNA is TGTGCCAGCTCACCATACGTGCCGGGGGAGGAAAAACTGTTTTTT. It yields the protein CASSPYVPGEEKLFF.

The V call is TRBV19, the J call TRBJ1-3, with TRBD1 as a possible D gene (6 bases). CDR3 size: 16 residues. Trimming cost V 5 bases and J 0 bases, with 14 bases left between them. CDR1 is LNHDA, CDR2 SQIVND, per germline (reference sequence). The CDR3: CASSVTGAGSGNTIYF. In DNA, the CDR3 is TGTGCCAGTAGTGTGACAGGTGCCGGCTCTGGAAACACCATATATTTT.

J is TRBJ2-1 and V is TRBV5-6; 7 bases fit TRBD2. V was pared by 1 base and J by 4 bases, with 5 bases of the junction left unmatched. The CDR3 sequence is 15 residues long. Germline V gene sequence: CDR1 SGHDT, CDR2 YYEEEE. CDR3 sequence (DNA): TGTGCCAGCAGCTTGAGGCGGGGGATGTACAATGAGCAGTTCTTC. Translating it yields CASSLRRGMYNEQFF.

This chain joins TRBV21-1 and TRBJ1-5; no DNA check was done on the table's D call, TRBD1. TRBV21-1 is termed a pseudogene. The length of the CDR3 is 20 residues. CDR3 coding DNA: TGTGCCAGCAGACCATTTCCGGGACAGGGGACCCCCTATAGCAATCAGCCCCAGCATTTT. Translated, it gives CASRPFPGQGTPYSNQPQHF.

This chain connects TRBV4-3 to TRBJ1-5; 8 bases agree with TRBD1. Losses at the gene ends were 6 bases for V and 1 base for J; bases not matched to a gene: 5. Germline-derived CDR1 and CDR2 are LGHNA and YSLEER. The CDR3 loop spans 15 amino acids. The CDR3 is CASSFDRGSNQPQHF. The CDR3 coding sequence is TGCGCCAGCAGTTTTGACAGGGGCAGCAATCAGCCCCAGCATTTT.

The CDR3 loop reads CASSLSLVGVASTDTQYF. The CDR3 DNA follows: TGCGCCAGCAGCTTGAGCCTAGTCGGGGTGGCTAGCACAGATACGCAGTATTTT. The chain joins TRBV5-1 to TRBJ2-3; D might be TRBD2 (5 bases). Trimming stripped 1 base from V and 0 bases from J, with 18 bases between. Germline lookup yields CDR1 SGHRS and CDR2 YFSETQ. The CDR3 is 18 residues long.

The chain uses TRBV11-2 and TRBJ2-2; 8 nucleotides align to TRBD1. Germline-derived CDR1 and CDR2 are SGHAT and FQNNGV. CDR3 length: 12 amino acids. V was clipped by 5 bases and J by 13 bases; unmatched bases: 6. CDR3 in DNA: TGTGCCAGCAGCCCACAGGGGGTACGGCTGTTTTTT. Its translation is CASSPQGVRLFF.

The V gene is TRBV5-1, the J gene TRBJ1-2, with 10 bases fitting TRBD1. Germline trimming cut 0 bases from V and 0 bases from J; bases unmatched to any gene: 11. CDR1 is SGHRS and CDR2 is YFSETQ in the germline V gene. The CDR3 has 19 residues. CDR3: CASSLAPGQGVQTNYGYTF. The CDR3 DNA follows: TGCGCCAGCAGCTTGGCCCCTGGACAGGGGGTTCAAACTAACTATGGCTACACCTTC.

The V and J genes are TRBV12-3 or TRBV12-4 and TRBJ2-1; a possible D gene is TRBD2 (6 bases). This CDR3 is built from 12 residues. V gave up 6 bases and J gave up 6 bases, with 9 bases separating them. The CDR3 region has the DNA TGTGCCAGCAGGCGGGATAGCAATGAGCAGTTCTTC. Translation: CASRRDSNEQFF.

This chain connects TRBV20-1 to TRBJ1-2; possible D gene TRBD1, 6 bases. The CDR3 is made up of 11 amino acids. Deletions cut 6 bases from V and 8 bases from J, with 13 bases between. CDR1 and CDR2 from the germline V gene are DFQATT and SNEGSKA (reference sequence). The CDR3 DNA is TGCAGTGCATTGGGGGCCGCGGGCTACACCTTC. Its translation is CSALGAAGYTF.

CDR3 loop: CALGLNTGELFF. As DNA, the CDR3 is TGTGCTCTCGGACTGAACACCGGGGAGCTGTTTTTT. This chain connects TRBV30 to TRBJ2-2, with a weak D call TRBD2 (5 bases). CDR3 length equals 12 residues. Germline loops: CDR1 GTSNPN, CDR2 SVGIG (reference sequence).

This clone was found a few times. The chain carries TRBV5-4 and TRBJ2-2; D is possibly TRBD1 (6 bases). Trimming cost V 1 base and J 4 bases, with 8 bases left between them. The CDR3 has 14 residues. The germline V gene has CDR1 SGHNT and CDR2 YYREEE (reference sequence). The CDR3 loop is CASSLQGFTGELFF. Written as DNA, the CDR3 is TGTGCCAGCAGCTTGCAGGGGTTCACCGGGGAGCTGTTTTTT.

The V call is TRBV6-6, the J call TRBJ2-7, with a weak D call TRBD2 (5 bases). The CDR3 has 14 amino acids. Germline assignment: CDR1 MNHNY and CDR2 SVGAGI (reference sequence). V was pared by 6 bases and J by 4 bases, with 16 bases between. CDR3 protein: CASRTSGNVYEQYF. CDR3 nucleotides: TGTGCCAGCAGGACGTCCGGGAACGTATACGAGCAGTACTTC.

CDR3 sequence (DNA): TGTGCCACCAGTGATGCGAGCGGGAGAATCCACGAGCAGTACTTC. Amino acids: CATSDASGRIHEQYF. The rearrangement links TRBV24-1 to TRBJ2-7; 8 bases line up with TRBD2. Germline CDR1 and CDR2: KGHDR and SFDVKD. CDR3 length: 15 amino acids. J lost 5 bases, V lost 3 bases, and 8 bases had no gene match.

In its sample, this clone was seen a few times. V and J are TRBV6-5 and TRBJ2-7; no firm D call. V shed 8 bases and J shed 0 bases, with 17 bases lying between them. CDR3 length: 15 residues. Germline loops: CDR1 MNHEY, CDR2 SVGAGI. The CDR3 region has the DNA TGTGCCAGCCAAACAGAGAATCTTGGCTCCTACGAGCAGTACTTC. Amino acids: CASQTENLGSYEQYF.

This chain links TRBV5-5 with TRBJ1-4; D is undetermined. Germline CDR1 is SGHKS and CDR2 is YYEKEE (reference sequence). CDR3 length: 12 amino acids. With 2 bases removed from V and 5 bases from J, the gap between germline ends came to 4 bases. The CDR3 DNA reads TGTGCCAGCAGCTTCCAAAATGAAAAACTGTTTTTT. Translation gives CASSFQNEKLFF.